A few counts support the clone carrying this T cell receptor beta chain. The antigen remains undetermined. These data originate in a study of vaccination and CD4 T cells after COVID-19. Study-level background: Median time from COVID diagnosis to post-COVID sampling was more than 95 days (35 to 161).

Broader study findings: Median SARS-CoV-2-reactive clonotype numbers went from approximately 21 to 40; this increase was not significant.

Sequencing of DNA taken from cultured CD4+ T cells relied on the Oncomine TCR Beta short-read assay. From CD4+ T cells that had been cultured, genomic DNA was extracted. Each CDR3 protein is one row after TCRdb ran MiXCR on the PCR reads. Seen here are 8,500 to 14,000 distinct CDR3 sequences, approximately 37% observed once, and the top ten hold approximately 21%. Treatment meaning: roughly ten-day PBMC culture with coronavirus spike peptide pools or control peptides (ViraFEST assay). CD4+ T lymphocytes from the unexposed donor were collected before the COVID-19 pandemic (2011-2018). PBMC cultures, at two million cells per well, received approximately 10 IU/ml IL-2 and 8 to 10 ug/ml peptide pools. Trimming at V came to 5 bases and at J to 3 bases, leaving 8 bases not matched to a gene. This CDR3 is built from 17 residues. In germline, CDR1 is LNHDA, CDR2 SQIVND (reference sequence).

The V gene is TRBV19, the J gene TRBJ1-5; TRBD1 aligns across 12 bases. This clonotype originated in a human donor in good health. The sample taken for sequencing was CD4+ T cells from blood, cultured in vitro. CDR3: CASSPRDRGPINQPQHF. Here the CDR3 DNA reads TGTGCCAGTAGTCCCCGGGACAGGGGGCCCATCAATCAGCCCCAGCATTTT. The whole variable domain, remainder taken from reference TRBV19 and TRBJ1-5, is DGGITQSPKYLFRKEGQNVTLSCEQNLNHDAMYWYRQDPGQGLRLIYYSQIVNDFQKGDIAEGYSVSREKKESFPLTVTSAQKNPTAFYLCASSPRDRGPINQPQHFGDGTRLSIL.